These 32 T cell receptor beta chains share one sample of origin, sequenced in a study of OX40 agonist ivuxolimab in advanced cancers. Sequencing was performed with immunoSEQ multiplex PCR; in TCRdb, only in-frame clones are kept and a portion is missing. The sample yields more than 40,000 clones, about 89% seen once. This specimen consisted of CD4+ or CD8+ T cells sorted from blood, obtained in a trial of the OX40 agonist ivuxolimab. These TCRs come from an adult with an advanced solid tumor such as melanoma, head and neck, liver or kidney cancer.

This clone was picked up one time. The gene calls are TRBV28 and TRBJ2-1, with TRBD1 identical over 7 bases. The germline V gene encodes CDR1 MDHEN and CDR2 SYDVKM. The CDR3 runs 16 residues. V lost 5 bases to trimming and J lost 3 bases; unmatched junction nucleotides: 10. CDR3 loop: CASSIYSGTVYNEQFF. CDR3 DNA sequence: TGTGCCAGCAGTATATACTCCGGGACAGTCTACAATGAGCAGTTCTTC.

The rearrangement links TRBV28 to TRBJ2-1; the match to TRBD1 covers 7 bases. Germline lookup yields CDR1 MDHEN and CDR2 SYDVKM. V shed 7 bases, J shed 3 bases, and the junction held 9 bases outside the gene matches. There are 15 residues in the CDR3. The CDR3, as DNA: TGTGCCAGCACGGATTGGGCAGGGGGCTACAATGAGCAGTTCTTC. It encodes CASTDWAGGYNEQFF.

The J gene is TRBJ1-1, the V gene TRBV5-1, with D unresolved. The V end lost 6 bases, the J end lost 0 bases, and 6 bases lay between the germline ends. This CDR3 has 12 residues. Germline CDR1 SGHRS, CDR2 YFSETQ. CDR3 residues: CASKDLNTEAFF. The CDR3 DNA reads as TGCGCCAGCAAGGATTTGAACACTGAAGCTTTCTTT. The variable domain in full, with the rest retrieved from reference TRBV5-1 and TRBJ1-1, is KAGVTQTPRYLIKTRGQQVTLSCSPISGHRSVSWYQQTPGQGLQFLFEYFSETQRNKGNFPGRFSGRQFSNSRSEMNVSTLELGDSALYLCASKDLNTEAFFGQGTRLTVV.

CDR3 sequence (DNA): TGTGCCAGCAGAGGTGGGGGGGCCACTGAAGCTTTCTTT. Translating gives CASRGGGATEAFF. The chain is built from TRBV7-8 and TRBJ1-1, with a possible D match to TRBD1 (6 bases). The V and J ends lost 6 bases and 4 bases respectively, with 12 bases between them. The CDR3 totals 13 residues. Germline V gene sequence: CDR1 SGHVS, CDR2 FQNEAQ. The variable domain in full, completed from reference TRBV7-8 and TRBJ1-1, reads GAGVSQSPRYKVAKRGQDVALRCDPISGHVSLFWYQQALGQGPEFLTYFQNEAQLDKSGLPSDRFFAERPEGSVSTLKIQRTQQEDSAVYLCASRGGGATEAFFGQGTRLTVV.

The chain recombines TRBV4-2 with TRBJ2-3; 7 nucleotides line up with TRBD2. CDR3 size: 12 residues. Germline V CDR1 and CDR2: LGHNA, YNFKEQ. V shed 4 bases and J 11 bases; nucleotides not matched to a gene: 6. The CDR3 loop is CASSPRGGVQYF. For the CDR3, the DNA is TGTGCCAGCAGCCCACGTGGGGGGGTGCAGTATTTT.

The chain uses TRBV28 and TRBJ2-3, with D uncertain. The germline V and J ends were trimmed by 2 bases and 4 bases, with 10 bases remaining between them. Looked up from germline, CDR1 is MDHEN and CDR2 is SYDVKM. The CDR3 length is 14 residues. CDR3 in amino acids: CASSLQSQPDTQYF. The CDR3 bases are TGTGCCAGCAGTTTACAGAGCCAGCCAGATACGCAGTATTTT.

V usage is TRBV6-5 and J usage is TRBJ2-7, with TRBD1 as a possible D gene (6 bases). V shed 2 bases and J shed 8 bases, with 13 bases lying between them. This CDR3 contains 13 residues. Germline CDR1 is MNHEY and CDR2 is SVGAGI. The CDR3 sequence: CASSYQETGKQYF. The CDR3 DNA is TGTGCCAGCAGTTACCAGGAAACAGGGAAGCAGTACTTC.

The chain has TRBV19 and TRBJ1-2; D not resolved. This CDR3 spans 15 amino acids. Deletions cut 1 base from V and 4 bases from J, with 13 bases between. CDR1 is LNHDA, CDR2 SQIVND, per germline (reference sequence). In DNA form, the CDR3 reads TGTGCCAGTAGTATAGCCTCTACAGCGTTCTATGGCTACACCTTC. It specifies CASSIASTAFYGYTF.

J is TRBJ2-5 and V is TRBV19; tentatively, D is TRBD1 or TRBD2 (5 bases each). Germline loops: CDR1 LNHDA, CDR2 SQIVND (reference sequence). V lost 4 bases, J lost 5 bases, and 8 bases lay in between. The CDR3 length is 12 residues. CDR3 in DNA: TGTGCCAGTAGTAGCTGGGGGGAGACCCAGTACTTC. This encodes CASSSWGETQYF.

This clone is medium-sized. This chain joins TRBV27 and TRBJ2-1, with 12 bases that match TRBD2. The germline V gene encodes CDR1 MNHEY and CDR2 SMNVEV (reference sequence). This CDR3 is built from 15 residues. J lost 8 bases, V lost 4 bases, and 6 bases had no gene match. The CDR3 sequence is CASSWGTSGFDEQFF. CDR3 in DNA: TGTGCCAGCAGTTGGGGGACTAGCGGGTTCGATGAGCAGTTCTTC.

The chain recombines TRBV9 with TRBJ2-7; 9 bases align to TRBD2. Germline CDR1 reads SGDLS; CDR2 reads YYNGEE. This CDR3 is 14 amino acids long. J lost 5 bases, V lost 0 bases, and 3 bases had no gene match. CDR3 nucleotide sequence: TGTGCCAGCAGCGTAGTTAGCGGGAGTGACGAGCAGTACTTC. This sequence encodes CASSVVSGSDEQYF.

The rearrangement links TRBV27 to TRBJ1-5; D is unclear. Germline V CDR1 and CDR2: MNHEY, SMNVEV (reference sequence). Trimming left V 2 bases short and J 3 bases short, with 5 bases between. This CDR3 comprises 13 residues. CDR3 sequence (DNA): TGTGCCAGCAGTTTAGCGGTCAATCAGCCCCAGCATTTT. It yields the protein CASSLAVNQPQHF.

This clone was seen more than once but under ten times. The rearrangement joins TRBV29-1 to TRBJ2-3; TRBD2 agrees at 7 bases. Losses at the gene ends were 3 bases for V and 0 bases for J; bases not matched to a gene: 6. Germline CDR1 SQVTM, CDR2 ANQGSEA. The CDR3 is made up of 15 amino acids. The CDR3 reads CSVDLAVSSTDTQYF. In nucleotides, the CDR3 is TGCAGCGTTGACCTAGCGGTTTCTAGCACAGATACGCAGTATTTT.

This chain uses TRBV5-6 with TRBJ1-6; 7 nucleotides line up with TRBD1. Germline CDR1 and CDR2: SGHDT and YYEEEE. The CDR3 consists of 16 residues. J lost 7 bases, V lost 0 bases, and 7 bases had no gene match. CDR3 bases: TGTGCCAGCAGCTTGGCTTATCGGGACAGCAATTCACCCCTCCACTTT. It translates to CASSLAYRDSNSPLHF.

This rearrangement joins TRBV6-5 to TRBJ2-7; 10 bases map to TRBD1. J gave up 9 bases and V 5 bases, and 4 bases lay outside the gene matches. The CDR3 runs 12 residues. CDR1 MNHEY and CDR2 SVGAGI come from the germline V gene. The CDR3 loop reads CASSARDRGQYF. In nucleotides, the CDR3 is TGTGCCAGCAGTGCCCGGGACAGGGGGCAGTACTTC.

The chain carries TRBV11-2 and TRBJ2-1; 8 bases align to TRBD1. Looked up from germline, CDR1 is SGHAT and CDR2 is FQNNGV. The CDR3 is made up of 18 amino acids. V dropped 1 base and J dropped 1; count of bases not matched to a gene: 9. CDR3 nucleotides: TGTGCCAGCAGCTTAGGGTATCAGGGGGCCACGTCCTACAATGAGCAGTTCTTC. Its translation is CASSLGYQGATSYNEQFF.

The sample holds a few counts of this clone. The CDR3 spells CAWEDLYGYTF. CDR3 DNA: TGTGCCTGGGAGGACCTCTATGGCTACACCTTC. The gene calls are TRBV30 and TRBJ1-2; D unresolved. V lost 5 bases and J 4 bases, leaving 8 bases between the germline ends. The CDR3 is made up of 11 amino acids. Germline loops: CDR1 GTSNPN, CDR2 SVGIG (reference sequence).

This chain connects TRBV4-2 to TRBJ2-7; unclear D gene. Germline values: CDR1 LGHNA, CDR2 YNFKEQ. Trimming left V 5 bases short and J 10 bases short, with 15 bases between. The CDR3 is 12 amino acids. CDR3 sequence reads: CASSLAVSEQYF. CDR3 sequence (DNA): TGTGCCAGCAGCTTGGCCGTCAGCGAACAGTACTTC.

The genes are TRBV9 and TRBJ2-2; tentative D call: TRBD2 (5 bases). Germline CDR1 and CDR2: SGDLS and YYNGEE. Trimming shortened V by 7 bases and J by 8 bases, and 12 bases separated the two germline ends. This CDR3 is 12 amino acids long. The DNA for the CDR3 is TGTGCCAGCCGGGGTCTCGGGGGGGAGCTGTTTTTT. This gives the protein CASRGLGGELFF.

The genes are TRBV6-6 and TRBJ2-5, with D tentatively TRBD2 (5 bases). Trimming removed 2 bases at V and 3 bases at J, with 7 bases between. The germline gives CDR1 MNHNY, CDR2 SVGAGI (reference sequence). There are 13 residues in the CDR3. The CDR3 DNA sequence: TGTGCCAGCAGTTACACGGAGGAAGAGACCCAGTACTTC. Its translation: CASSYTEEETQYF.

This clone was seen a handful of times. The V and J genes are TRBV30 and TRBJ1-5; 7 bases fit TRBD1. The CDR3 is 15 residues long. Trimming removed 2 bases from V and 2 bases from J; junction bases left unmatched: 6. Germline values: CDR1 GTSNPN, CDR2 SVGIG (reference sequence). CDR3 bases: TGTGCCTGGAGTACCCAGGGGGGCGGCAATCAGCCCCAGCATTTT. Translating it yields CAWSTQGGGNQPQHF.

The chain recombines TRBV10-3 with TRBJ2-3, with 7 bases fitting TRBD2. The germline gives CDR1 ENHRY, CDR2 SYGVKD. J gave up 7 bases and V 2 bases, and 15 bases lay outside the gene matches. The CDR3 sequence is 17 residues long. The CDR3 DNA sequence: TGTGCCATCAGTGAGCTCGGGGGGTCTATGCACATAAATACGCAGTATTTT. Protein sequence: CAISELGGSMHINTQYF.

The gene calls are TRBV7-9 and TRBJ1-5; D might be TRBD1 (6 bases). CDR1 is SEHNR, CDR2 FQNEAQ, per germline (reference sequence). V gave up 3 bases and J gave up 2 bases, with 8 bases separating them. The CDR3 has 14 residues. The CDR3 nucleotides read TGTGCCAGCAGCTTTCCAGGGGGCAATCAGCCCCAGCATTTT. This encodes CASSFPGGNQPQHF.

This chain connects TRBV29-1 to TRBJ2-1, with 14 bases lining up with TRBD2. V was clipped by 7 bases and J by 7 bases; unmatched bases: 18. This CDR3 spans 18 amino acids. The germline CDR1 and CDR2 sequences are SQVTM and ANQGSEA. The CDR3 coding sequence is TGCAGCGCCGTGACTAGCGGGAGGGCCGGGGTTGTTGGGAATGAGCAGTTCTTC. Protein sequence: CSAVTSGRAGVVGNEQFF.

This rearrangement joins TRBV19 to TRBJ1-1; D unclear. CDR1 and CDR2 (germline): LNHDA, SQIVND (reference sequence). Trimming removed 3 bases at V and 1 base at J, with 6 bases between. The CDR3 is 13 residues long. The CDR3: CASSISENTEAFF. CDR3 bases: TGTGCCAGTAGTATCTCGGAGAACACTGAAGCTTTCTTT.

The rearrangement joins TRBV13 to TRBJ2-1; TRBD2 aligns across 8 bases. From germline, CDR1 is PRHDT and CDR2 FYEKMQ (reference sequence). The CDR3 runs to 16 residues. V gave up 1 base and J gave up 3 bases; unmatched junction bases: 5. As DNA, the CDR3 is TGTGCCAGCAGCTTAGCTCGGCTAGCGGGCTACAATGAGCAGTTCTTC. It translates to CASSLARLAGYNEQFF.

This rearrangement joins TRBV6-1 to TRBJ2-4; 8 bases match TRBD1. The CDR3 is 15 residues long. The trim removed 7 bases at V and 3 bases at J, leaving 8 bases unmatched. Germline V lookup: CDR1 MNHNS, CDR2 SASEGT. The CDR3 sequence: CASNPGGFGKNIQYF. The CDR3 DNA follows: TGTGCCAGCAATCCAGGGGGCTTCGGCAAAAACATTCAGTACTTC.

With regard to this clone: Compared with germline, one end of the junction differs, possibly owing to a read error. The J gene is TRBJ2-7, the V gene TRBV5-5; 9 nucleotides match TRBD2. The germline V gene encodes CDR1 SGHKS and CDR2 YYEKEE (reference sequence). This CDR3 is 17 amino acids long. In DNA form, the CDR3 reads TGTGCCAGCAGCTTGGGCGCCGCGCGGACTAGCGACTACAAGCAGTACTTC. This sequence encodes CASSLGAARTSDYKQYF.

The rearrangement links TRBV11-3 to TRBJ2-7; TRBD2 matches at 8 bases. J lost 3 bases, V lost 4 bases, and 5 bases had no gene match. CDR3 length: 14 residues. Germline CDR1 is SGHNT and CDR2 is YENEEA. CDR3 residues: CASSSGLERYEQYF. The CDR3 DNA reads as TGTGCCAGCAGCTCGGGACTAGAGCGCTACGAGCAGTACTTC.

The chain combines TRBV19 with TRBJ1-2; D uncertain. V lost 3 bases to trimming and J lost 8 bases, with 25 bases between them. This CDR3 spans 17 amino acids. CDR1 and CDR2 from the germline V gene are LNHDA and SQIVND (reference sequence). CDR3 residues: CASSIPAGSEFVWGYTF. The CDR3, as DNA: TGTGCCAGTAGTATCCCCGCCGGGAGTGAATTCGTCTGGGGCTACACCTTC.

The chain joins TRBV5-6 to TRBJ2-7; perhaps TRBD1 as D (5 bases). CDR1 SGHDT and CDR2 YYEEEE come from the germline V gene. The CDR3 covers 13 residues. V lost 4 bases and J 5 bases, leaving 13 bases between the germline ends. CDR3 in amino acids: CASSKPTVHEQYF. The CDR3 DNA sequence: TGTGCCAGCAGCAAACCGACAGTTCACGAGCAGTACTTC.

CDR3 bases: TGTGCCAGCAGCCCGGGACTAGCGGGGCTTGAGCAGTTCTTC. Protein product: CASSPGLAGLEQFF. The chain carries TRBV5-6 and TRBJ2-1; 13 positions agree with TRBD2. The CDR3 is made up of 14 amino acids. Germline loops: CDR1 SGHDT, CDR2 YYEEEE. The trim removed 4 bases at V and 9 bases at J, leaving 4 bases unmatched.